This T cell receptor (beta chain) was sequenced during a study of T cell responses to AZD1222 COVID-19 vaccine. Profiled with immunoSEQ multiplex PCR; TCRdb holds only in-frame clones, not every one. The sample has approximately 100,000 clones; roughly 86% are singletons. Study-wide findings and caveats: Following two doses of AZD1222, Spike-specific TCR breadth and depth rose. No repertoire was sampled before or during the peak T cell response, only after it. A mostly white British donor set with more females was recruited, and clonal diversity was possibly underestimated. Recipients of AZD1222 seropositive at baseline numbered only 6 or 7.

Comment on this clone: Its matching antigen is unknown.

The starting material was peripheral blood, obtained 28 days after the second AZD1222 dose. This TCR derives from an adult who received the AZD1222 COVID-19 vaccine.

The CDR3 nucleotides are TGTGCCAGCAGTGACTCGAACAGGGGGCCGGTGGATGGCTACACCTTC. This gives the protein CASSDSNRGPVDGYTF. V gene TRBV6-4 combines with J gene TRBJ1-2; 9 bases fit TRBD1. The V gene's germline CDR1 is MRHNA and CDR2 SNTAGT. This CDR3 is built from 16 residues. Germline trimming cut 0 bases from V and 6 bases from J; bases unmatched to any gene: 8.